In its sample, the clone carrying this TCR beta chain was seen many times. Its specificity is not known. One entry per CDR3 protein results from TCRdb running MiXCR on the 5' RACE reads. The data contain 100,000 or so distinct CDR3 sequences, 11% of them singletons. The CDR3 contains 13 residues. Trimming took 1 base from V and 8 from J; bases not matched to a gene: 2. The data belong to a study of T-cell memory formation after mild COVID-19. At the level of the study: Across donors, TCR clusters were largely donor specific.

Study findings and constraints: Researchers found some responding clones in pre-infection memory, a sign that cross-reactive memory joined. For second-wave clones that peaked at day 37, SARS-CoV-2 specificity went unverified. CD4+ contracting clones lay mainly in CM and EM, CD8+ ones in EMRA.

Sequenced sample: PBMCs or a T cell subset sorted from them (not recorded which). The receptor was derived from a man aged 18 to 30 who had mild COVID-19 (a few samples of this study predate the infection). Cell type and time point are not known. This rearrangement joins TRBV12-3 or TRBV12-4 to TRBJ2-1; 7 bases match TRBD2. CDR3 sequence reads: CASSLGLADEQFF. The CDR3 DNA follows: TGTGCCAGCAGTTTAGGACTAGCTGATGAGCAGTTCTTC.